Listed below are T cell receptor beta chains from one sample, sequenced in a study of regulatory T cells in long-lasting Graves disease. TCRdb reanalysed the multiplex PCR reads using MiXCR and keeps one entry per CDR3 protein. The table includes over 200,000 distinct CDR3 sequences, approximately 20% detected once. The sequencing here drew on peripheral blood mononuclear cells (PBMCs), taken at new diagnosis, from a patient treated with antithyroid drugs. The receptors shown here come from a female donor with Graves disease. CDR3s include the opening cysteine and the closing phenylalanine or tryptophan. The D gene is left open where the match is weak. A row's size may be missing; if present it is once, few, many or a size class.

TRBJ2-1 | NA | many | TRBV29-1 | CSVEYHRSGGTEQFF | TGCAGCGTTGAATACCACCGTAGTGGGGGGACCGAGCAGTTCTTC
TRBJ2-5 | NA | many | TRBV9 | CASSPSGGQETQYF | TGTGCCAGCAGCCCTTCGGGCGGCCAAGAGACCCAGTACTTC
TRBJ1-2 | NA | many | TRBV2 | CASSPGPEILNYGYTF | TGTGCCAGCAGCCCGGGCCCCGAAATTCTCAACTATGGCTACACCTTC
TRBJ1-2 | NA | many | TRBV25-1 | CASSEFTGGSNYGYTF | TGTGCCAGCAGTGAATTTACGGGGGGCAGCAACTATGGCTACACCTTC
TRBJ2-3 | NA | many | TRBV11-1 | CASSLRRPSTDTQYF | TGTGCCAGCAGCTTACGTAGGCCTAGCACAGATACGCAGTATTTT
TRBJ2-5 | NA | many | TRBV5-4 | CASSYSWTPETQYF | TGTGCCAGCAGCTACTCTTGGACGCCAGAGACCCAGTACTTC
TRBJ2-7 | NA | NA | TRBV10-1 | CASSALRDGGYYEQYF | TGCGCCAGCAGTGCCCTACGGGACGGGGGTTACTACGAGCAGTACTTC
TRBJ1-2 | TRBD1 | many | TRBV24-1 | CATSDRRQGAGYTF | TGTGCCACCAGTGACCGTAGACAGGGGGCTGGCTACACCTTC
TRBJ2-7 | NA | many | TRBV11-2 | CASSLPGTGGPYEQYF | TGTGCCAGCAGCCTCCCCGGGACTGGCGGACCTTACGAGCAGTACTTC
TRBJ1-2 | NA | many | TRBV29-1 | CSVAAGIWGSGYTF | TGCAGCGTTGCTGCTGGGATATGGGGATCTGGCTACACCTTC
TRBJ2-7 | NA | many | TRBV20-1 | CSASSPSYEQYF | TGCAGTGCCAGTTCCCCCTCCTACGAGCAGTACTTC
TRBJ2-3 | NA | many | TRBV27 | CASSFNTDTQYF | TGTGCCAGCAGTTTCAACACAGATACGCAGTATTTT
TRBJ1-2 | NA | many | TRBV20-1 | CSARVPRNYGYTF | TGCAGTGCTAGAGTACCGCGAAACTATGGCTACACCTTC
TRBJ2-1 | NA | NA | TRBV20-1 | CSASRDSLGDGEQFF | TGCAGTGCTTCCCGGGACTCCCTCGGGGATGGGGAGCAGTTCTTC
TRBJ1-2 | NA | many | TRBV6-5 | CASSLARVSGGYTF | TGTGCCAGCAGTTTGGCTCGGGTGAGCGGCGGCTACACCTTC
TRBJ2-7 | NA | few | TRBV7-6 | CASSLGRSNYEQYF | TGTGCCAGCAGCTTAGGGCGGTCGAACTACGAGCAGTACTTC
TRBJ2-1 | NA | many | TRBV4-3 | CASSQVTGYNEQFF | TGCGCCAGCAGCCAAGTAACAGGCTACAATGAGCAGTTCTTC
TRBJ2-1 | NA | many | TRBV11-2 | CASSFGGQLNEQFF | TGTGCCAGCAGCTTCGGGGGACAACTCAATGAGCAGTTCTTC
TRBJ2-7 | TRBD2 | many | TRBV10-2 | CASRGTSGNEQYF | TGCGCCAGCAGGGGGACTAGCGGGAACGAGCAGTACTTC
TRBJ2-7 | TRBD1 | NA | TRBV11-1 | CASSLDPGQGADEQYF | TGTGCCAGCAGCTTGGACCCGGGACAGGGGGCGGACGAGCAGTACTTC
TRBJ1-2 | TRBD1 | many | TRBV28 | CASSLGQGDYGYTF | TGTGCCAGCAGCCTCGGACAGGGAGACTATGGCTACACCTTC
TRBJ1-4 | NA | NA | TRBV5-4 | CASTSGPTTNEKLFF | TGTGCCAGCACCTCAGGGCCGACAACTAATGAAAAACTGTTTTTT
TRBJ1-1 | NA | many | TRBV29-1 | CSVEDRMTGTGEAFF | TGCAGCGTTGAAGACCGCATGACAGGCACGGGAGAAGCTTTCTTT
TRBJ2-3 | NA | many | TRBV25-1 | CASSDGSGQAHTDTQYF | TGTGCCAGCAGTGATGGATCCGGGCAGGCGCACACAGATACGCAGTATTTT
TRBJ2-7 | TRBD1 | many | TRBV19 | CASSKDRARNEQYF | TGTGCCAGTAGTAAGGACAGGGCTCGGAACGAGCAGTACTTC
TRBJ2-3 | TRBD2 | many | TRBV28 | CASSLYLAGGPTDTQYF | TGTGCCAGCAGTTTATATCTAGCGGGAGGGCCCACAGATACGCAGTATTTT
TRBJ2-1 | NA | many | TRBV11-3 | CASSFFGGMSYNEQFF | TGTGCCAGCAGCTTTTTCGGCGGGATGTCCTACAATGAGCAGTTCTTC
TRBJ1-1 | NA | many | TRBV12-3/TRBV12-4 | CASSPRDVNTEAFF | TGTGCCAGCAGTCCACGGGATGTGAACACTGAAGCTTTCTTT
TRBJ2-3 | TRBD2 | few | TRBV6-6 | CASSYSRRGLAGTDTQYF | TGTGCCAGCAGTTACTCGAGAAGGGGACTAGCGGGAACAGATACGCAGTATTTT
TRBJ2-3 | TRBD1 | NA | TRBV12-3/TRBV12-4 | CASSLTGGKADTQYF | TGTGCCAGCAGTTTAACAGGGGGCAAGGCAGATACGCAGTATTTT
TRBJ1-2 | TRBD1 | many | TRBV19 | CASSIDRGDYTF | TGTGCCAGTAGTATCGACAGGGGTGACTACACCTTC
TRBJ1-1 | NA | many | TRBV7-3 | CASSNGNPGTEAFF | TGTGCCAGCAGCAACGGAAATCCGGGCACTGAAGCTTTCTTT
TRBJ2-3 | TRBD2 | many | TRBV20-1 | CSARLAGVARTDTQYF | TGCAGTGCTAGGTTAGCGGGAGTAGCGCGGACAGATACGCAGTATTTT
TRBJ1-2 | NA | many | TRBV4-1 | CASSPRWPGDGYTF | TGCGCCAGCAGCCCCCGGTGGCCTGGGGATGGCTACACCTTC
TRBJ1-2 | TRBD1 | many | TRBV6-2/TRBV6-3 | CASSTGTEVYGYTF | TGTGCCAGCAGTACCGGGACAGAAGTATATGGCTACACCTTC
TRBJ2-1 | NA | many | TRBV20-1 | CSAWLSQSNEQFF | TGCAGTGCATGGCTTTCTCAATCGAATGAGCAGTTCTTC
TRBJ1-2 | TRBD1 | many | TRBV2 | CASSEAGRGNGYTF | TGTGCCAGCAGTGAAGCGGGCAGGGGGAATGGCTACACCTTC
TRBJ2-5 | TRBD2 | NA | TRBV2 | CASRPGLAGIHHQETQYF | TGTGCCAGCAGACCGGGACTAGCGGGGATACACCACCAAGAGACCCAGTACTTC
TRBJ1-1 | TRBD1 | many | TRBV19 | CASTTGTGALVTEAFF | TGTGCCAGCACCACCGGGACAGGGGCTTTAGTTACTGAAGCTTTCTTT
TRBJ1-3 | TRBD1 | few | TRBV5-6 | CASTLPTGSPLYF | TGTGCCAGCACACTTCCGACAGGGAGTCCCTTATATTTT
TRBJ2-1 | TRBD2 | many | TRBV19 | CASIGGGGYEQFF | TGTGCCAGTATCGGGGGGGGCGGGTATGAGCAGTTCTTC
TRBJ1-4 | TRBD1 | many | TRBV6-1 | CASRNSDRGAVKLFF | TGTGCCAGCAGAAATTCGGACAGGGGAGCCGTAAAACTGTTTTTT
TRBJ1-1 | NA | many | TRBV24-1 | CATPPVAMNTEAFF | TGTGCCACCCCTCCTGTGGCCATGAACACTGAAGCTTTCTTT
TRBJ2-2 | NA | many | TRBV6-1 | CASSTDAGELFF | TGTGCCAGCAGCACGGATGCCGGGGAGCTGTTTTTT
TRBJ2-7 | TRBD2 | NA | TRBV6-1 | CASRGSKGGLAGGPWGEQYF | TGTGCCAGCAGAGGGAGCAAGGGGGGACTAGCGGGAGGGCCCTGGGGCGAGCAGTACTTC
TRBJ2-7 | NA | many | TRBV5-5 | CASSLDSGEGREQYF | TGTGCCAGCAGCTTGGATTCGGGTGAGGGTAGGGAGCAGTACTTC
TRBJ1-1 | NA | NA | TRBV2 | CASVLNTEAFF | TGTGCCAGCGTACTGAACACTGAAGCTTTCTTT
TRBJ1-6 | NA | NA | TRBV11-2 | CASSLEGLNSPLHF | TGTGCCAGCAGCTTAGAGGGGCTTAATTCACCCCTCCACTTT
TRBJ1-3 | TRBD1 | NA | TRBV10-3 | CAITLTGGSGNTIYF | TGTGCCATCACTCTGACAGGGGGCTCTGGAAACACCATATATTTT
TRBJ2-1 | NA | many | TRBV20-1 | CSARGSGERNEQFF | TGCAGTGCTAGGGGGTCGGGGGAGAGAAATGAGCAGTTCTTC
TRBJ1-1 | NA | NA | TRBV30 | CAWRGARTEAFF | TGTGCCTGGAGAGGGGCGCGGACTGAAGCTTTCTTT
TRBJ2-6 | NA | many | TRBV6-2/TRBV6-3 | CASSYIGQKPGANVLTF | TGTGCCAGCAGTTATATAGGGCAAAAGCCTGGGGCCAACGTCCTGACTTTC
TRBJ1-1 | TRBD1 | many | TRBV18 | CASSDREDTEAFF | TGTGCCAGCTCCGACAGGGAGGACACTGAAGCTTTCTTT
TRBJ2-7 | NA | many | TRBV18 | CASSRAGTTYEQYF | TGTGCCAGCTCAAGGGCAGGAACCACCTACGAGCAGTACTTC
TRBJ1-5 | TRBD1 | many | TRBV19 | CASSREGAGQPQHF | TGTGCCAGTAGTAGGGAGGGGGCTGGACAGCCCCAGCATTTT